This T cell receptor (beta chain) was recorded in a study of blood T cell repertoires in COVID-19. The assay was immunoSEQ multiplex PCR, and TCRdb's table has in-frame clones only and misses some. The sample carries tens of thousands of clones, approximately 80% recorded once. Germline values: CDR1 SEHNR, CDR2 FQNEAQ (reference sequence). This CDR3 comprises 15 residues. V trimming: 3 bases; J trimming: 0 bases; junction bases outside the gene matches: 2. Sample: peripheral blood. This receptor was obtained from a woman aged 60-75 years with acute or convalescent COVID-19. This chain connects TRBV7-9 to TRBJ2-7; 10 nucleotides match TRBD2. In DNA form, the CDR3 reads TGTGCCAGCAGCTTTCCTAGCGGGGGCTCCTACGAGCAGTACTTC. It codes for CASSFPSGGSYEQYF.